This TCR beta chain was sequenced for a study of blood T cell repertoires in COVID-19. Overall study: Acute and convalescent COVID-19 samples came from the United States, Italy and Spain.

The CDR3 has 13 residues. The germline V gene encodes CDR1 MNHEY and CDR2 SMNVEV (reference sequence). The V end lost 3 bases, the J end lost 5 bases, and 10 bases lay between the germline ends. Two negative PCRs, clearance, or symptom resolution characterized the recovered Cohort 3 donors. The repertoire was sequenced with immunoSEQ multiplex PCR; TCRdb's copy has only in-frame clones and lacks some. Counted here are 150,000 to 200,000 clones, roughly 84% occurring once; the ten biggest clones make up around 18%. The TCR sequence derives from a man in his sixties who had recovered from COVID-19. The chain combines TRBV27 with TRBJ2-5; no firm D call. Sequences were obtained from PBMCs or T cells enriched from blood (not recorded which). CDR3 residues: CASSFFMSETQYF. CDR3 nucleotides: TGTGCCAGCAGTTTTTTTATGTCGGAGACCCAGTACTTC.